These T cell receptor beta chains were read from a single sample in a study of blood T cell repertoires in COVID-19. Sequenced by immunoSEQ multiplex PCR; TCRdb stores in-frame clones only, minus some. The sample contains tens of thousands of clones, more than 75% of which appear only once. Sequencing was carried out using peripheral blood. The receptor set was obtained from a woman over 75 with active or convalescent COVID-19. Each CDR3 is given with its conserved first and last residue. Fields, in order: D gene, clone size, J gene, V gene, CDR3 DNA, CDR3 protein. The D gene is left open where the match is weak. Clone size is given for some rows only: seen once, a few or many times, or a class if the clone is expanded.

>TRBD2|.|TRBJ2-1|TRBV2
TGTGCCAGCAGTGAGGGAGGGATCAATGAGCAGTTCTTC
CASSEGGINEQFF
>.|few|TRBJ1-5|TRBV6-6
TGTGCCAGCAGTTGGGGGGATAGCAATCAGCCCCAGCATTTT
CASSWGDSNQPQHF
>.|once|TRBJ2-5|TRBV5-4
TGTGCCAGCACGCCCTCGCGACATAATTCGGAGACCCAGTACTTC
CASTPSRHNSETQYF
>TRBD1|.|TRBJ2-5|TRBV3-1/TRBV3-2
TGTGCCAGCAGCCAAGATCTCCCGGGACAGGGGAGTGGAGAGACCCAGTACTTC
CASSQDLPGQGSGETQYF
>.|.|TRBJ1-6|TRBV30
TGTGCCTGCCAAAATACAGGGAATTCACCCCTCCACTTT
CACQNTGNSPLHF
>TRBD2|.|TRBJ2-3|TRBV23-1
TGCGCCAGCAGTCAAAAAACTAGCGGGGGGCGCCCAAACCCCCGACAAAATACGCAGTATTTT
CASSQKTSGGRPNPRQNTQYF
>.|.|TRBJ1-2|TRBV7-9
TGTGCCAGCAGCTTAGGGACTTTGGATGGCTACACCTTC
CASSLGTLDGYTF
>.|.|TRBJ1-3|TRBV4-1
TGCGCCAGCAGCCAAGATCAGGGGCCTGGAAACACCATATATTTT
CASSQDQGPGNTIYF
>TRBD1|.|TRBJ1-3|TRBV10-3
TGTGCCATCAGTGAGTCAAGGACAGGGGGAAACACCATATATTTT
CAISESRTGGNTIYF
>.|.|TRBJ2-2|TRBV5-1
TGCGCCAGCAGCTTACTAGCAAACGGGGAGCTGTTTTTT
CASSLLANGELFF
>TRBD1|.|TRBJ1-2|TRBV5-1
TGCGCCAGCAGCGCTGACAGGGCCCTCTATGGCTACACCTTC
CASSADRALYGYTF
>TRBD1|.|TRBJ1-2|TRBV3-1/TRBV3-2
TGTGCCAGCAGCCTCACTTGGGTGACAGGGGTTTGGTACAGGACCGGCTACACCTTC
CASSLTWVTGVWYRTGYTF
>.|.|TRBJ1-1|TRBV2
TGTGCCAGCAGCAAGGGGGGCGGAGGACTAGCTAAGCAAGCTTTCTTT
CASSKGGGGLAKQAFF
>.|.|TRBJ1-5|TRBV27
TGTGCCAGCAGTTTAGCGGGCAGTCAGCCCCAGCATTTT
CASSLAGSQPQHF
>.|.|TRBJ2-7|TRBV5-4
TGTGCCAGCAGCTTGCCCGACGGGTACGAGCAGTACTTC
CASSLPDGYEQYF
>TRBD2|.|TRBJ2-1|TRBV7-2
TGTGCCAGCAGCTCAGCTAGCGGGGGCTTTCCCTCCTACAATGAGCAGTTCTTC
CASSSASGGFPSYNEQFF
>TRBD1|.|TRBJ2-6|TRBV5-6
TGTGCCAGCAGCTTGGAGACAGGGTCCGGGGCCAACGTCCTGACTTTC
CASSLETGSGANVLTF
>.|.|TRBJ1-1|TRBV29-1
TGCAGCGTTGAAGATGGGGGGGGCTACGAAGCTTTCTTT
CSVEDGGGYEAFF
>.|.|TRBJ1-4|TRBV2
TGTGCCAGCAGTCGGACAGTAGATAAACTGTTTTTT
CASSRTVDKLFF
>.|.|TRBJ1-4|TRBV4-3
TGCGCCAGCAGCCTCAGAGGTGGCACTAATGAAAAACTGTTTTTT
CASSLRGGTNEKLFF
>.|few|TRBJ1-4|TRBV7-9
TGTGCCATCCCTCGGGGGGGTAGTGAAAAACTGTTTTTT
CAIPRGGSEKLFF
>.|few|TRBJ1-5|TRBV7-2
TGTGCCAGCAGCAACCAGGGAGGGGGAGTTCAGCCCCAGCATTTT
CASSNQGGGVQPQHF
>TRBD1|.|TRBJ2-3|TRBV9
TGTGCCAGCAGCGGAACTGGACAGGACAGCACAGATACGCAGTATTTT
CASSGTGQDSTDTQYF
>TRBD1|.|TRBJ2-7|TRBV6-6
TGTGCCAGCAGTTACGGACAGGGGCGAGGCGAGCAGTACTTC
CASSYGQGRGEQYF
>.|.|TRBJ1-1|TRBV4-1
TGCGCCAGCAGCCTGGAGGGGAACACTGAAGCTTTCTTT
CASSLEGNTEAFF
>.|.|TRBJ1-2|TRBV28
TGTGCCAGCAGTTTCGGGGTCTATGGCTACACCTTC
CASSFGVYGYTF
>.|.|TRBJ2-2|TRBV7-2
TGTGCCAGCAGCTACCCCTGGAAGGGGGACACCGGGGAGCTGTTTTTT
CASSYPWKGDTGELFF
>.|.|TRBJ1-2|TRBV11-2
TGTGCCAGCAGCCCAGACCCCAGGGTTATAGGCTATGGCTACACCTTC
CASSPDPRVIGYGYTF
>.|many|TRBJ2-1|TRBV7-9
TGTGCCAGCAGCTTAGGCCCCTTGGGAGGAAGCTCCTACAATGAGCAGTTCTTC
CASSLGPLGGSSYNEQFF
>TRBD2|.|TRBJ2-5|TRBV7-2
TGTGCCAGCAGCACGGGACTAGCGGGGGGGCCGGAAGAGACCCAGTACTTC
CASSTGLAGGPEETQYF
>TRBD2|few|TRBJ2-1|TRBV7-9
TGTGCCAGCAGCTTAGCGCTTTCTCAGCGGGGATACAATGAGCAGTTCTTC
CASSLALSQRGYNEQFF
>.|few|TRBJ2-5|TRBV7-8
TGTGCCAGCAGCTCGACGCGTGGGGGGGCCGTCGAGACCCAGTACTTC
CASSSTRGGAVETQYF
>.|.|TRBJ1-1|TRBV6-6
TGTGCCAGCACCCAGAGAGGCGGCACTGAAGCTTTCTTT
CASTQRGGTEAFF
>TRBD1|.|TRBJ2-6|TRBV9
TGTGCCAGCAGCCCCGGGACAGGGGGCGGTGGGGCCAACGTCCTGACTTTC
CASSPGTGGGGANVLTF
>.|.|TRBJ1-5|TRBV6-6
TGTGCCAGCAGCGGGGTCAGCAATCAGCCCCAGCATTTT
CASSGVSNQPQHF
>TRBD2|.|TRBJ2-1|TRBV27
TGTGCCAGCAGTCCCCCGAGGGATAGCGGGGGGGCGGAGAATGAGCAGTTCTTC
CASSPPRDSGGAENEQFF
>TRBD1|few|TRBJ1-5|TRBV6-5
TGTGCCAGCAGATCAACAGGGGCCAATCAGCCCCAGCATTTT
CASRSTGANQPQHF
>TRBD1|.|TRBJ1-4|TRBV10-3
TGTGCCATCATAGGGGGACAGGTCAACACGGGTGAAAAACTGTTTTTT
CAIIGGQVNTGEKLFF
>.|.|TRBJ1-1|TRBV6-5
TGTGCCAGCACGGGGATGGGGAACACTGAAGCTTTCTTT
CASTGMGNTEAFF
>.|.|TRBJ1-6|TRBV5-5
TGTGCCAGCAGCCGAGAGCATATGTTTCCACCCCTCCACTTT
CASSREHMFPPLHF
>.|.|TRBJ1-3|TRBV19
TGTGCCAGTAGTATAGACCCTCTGCGGAACACCATATATTTT
CASSIDPLRNTIYF
>.|.|TRBJ2-1|TRBV5-1
TGCGCCAGCAGCTTGGCGGGGGTTCCCTACAATGAGCAGTTCTTC
CASSLAGVPYNEQFF
>.|.|TRBJ1-3|TRBV5-1
TGCGCCAGCAGCTTCTACCGCTTAGGACACCCCACAGACAACTCTGGAAACACCATATATTTT
CASSFYRLGHPTDNSGNTIYF
>TRBD1|.|TRBJ1-5|TRBV28
TGTGCCAGCTGCACACAGACAGGGAATTCGTTTCGCGGCAATCAGCCCCAGCATTTT
CASCTQTGNSFRGNQPQHF
>TRBD2|.|TRBJ2-3|TRBV16
TGTGCCAGCAGCGCCCGCGGGGGAGAGACAGATACGCAGTATTTT
CASSARGGETDTQYF
>.|once|TRBJ1-2|TRBV5-4
TGTGCCAGCAACCGGGGGGGGAGGGACTATGGCTACACCTTC
CASNRGGRDYGYTF
>.|.|TRBJ1-5|TRBV28
TGTGCCAGCAGTGCGCCCCCCCACTCAGGTCAGCCCCAGCATTTT
CASSAPPHSGQPQHF
>.|.|TRBJ1-1|TRBV4-1
TGCGCCAGCAGTGGCATCTTAAAGAACACTGAAGCTTTCTTT
CASSGILKNTEAFF
>.|once|TRBJ2-2|TRBV18
TGTGCCAGCTCACCACCGTTGGCAGATACGAACACCGGGGAGCTGTTTTTT
CASSPPLADTNTGELFF
>.|.|TRBJ1-5|TRBV18
TGTGCCAGCTCACCGGCCGGGACAACGCGCCAGCCCCAGCATTTT
CASSPAGTTRQPQHF
>TRBD2|once|TRBJ2-3|TRBV7-3
TGTGCCAGCAGCTTATTTAGTAGCGGGGGCCTGCGGGATACGCAGTATTTT
CASSLFSSGGLRDTQYF